Below are 7 T cell receptor beta chains sequenced from a single sample in a study of OX40 agonist ivuxolimab in advanced cancers. Using immunoSEQ multiplex PCR, the repertoire was profiled, and TCRdb retains in-frame clones only, with some absent. The profile shows approximately 66,000 clones, about nine tenths of them singletons. The specimen comprised CD4+ or CD8+ T cells sorted from blood, sampled in a trial of the OX40 agonist ivuxolimab. The receptors derive from an adult with an advanced solid tumor such as melanoma, head and neck, liver or kidney cancer.

This clone turned up a few times. In DNA, the CDR3 is TGTGCCAGCAGCCAAGGTGGGGGACAGTCCTCCTATGGCTACACCTTC. Protein sequence: CASSQGGGQSSYGYTF. The rearrangement uses TRBV4-2 and TRBJ1-2, with 7 bases fitting TRBD1. The V gene's germline CDR1 is LGHNA and CDR2 YNFKEQ. V gave up 1 base and J gave up 4 bases; unmatched junction bases: 9. This CDR3 has 16 residues.

J is TRBJ2-7 and V is TRBV5-1; D is possibly TRBD1 (6 bases). The CDR3 contains 14 residues. Germline V gene data show CDR1 as SGHRS and CDR2 as YFSETQ. V lost 4 bases and J 0 bases, leaving 11 bases between the germline ends. The chain's CDR3 is CASSPWTVSYEQYF. In nucleotides, the CDR3 is TGCGCCAGCAGCCCTTGGACAGTCTCCTACGAGCAGTACTTC.

V is TRBV6-6 and J is TRBJ2-1; D remains ambiguous. The CDR3 covers 15 residues. V gave up 3 bases and J gave up 5 bases, with 14 bases separating them. Germline CDR1 and CDR2: MNHNY and SVGAGI (reference sequence). CDR3 protein: CASSYDAPYHNEQFF. The CDR3 DNA sequence: TGTGCCAGCAGTTATGACGCCCCTTACCACAATGAGCAGTTCTTC.

V is TRBV7-9 and J is TRBJ2-5, with D possibly matching TRBD2 (6 bases). Trimming took off 1 base at V and 4 bases at J, with 10 bases between the two ends. This CDR3 comprises 14 residues. Germline V lookup: CDR1 SEHNR, CDR2 FQNEAQ (reference sequence). The CDR3 protein is CASSLDGGVETQYF. CDR3 in DNA: TGTGCCAGCAGCTTAGACGGAGGGGTAGAGACCCAGTACTTC. Complete variable domain (other parts from reference TRBV7-9 and TRBJ2-5): DTGVSQNPRHKITKRGQNVTFRCDPISEHNRLYWYRQTLGQGPEFLTYFQNEAQLEKSRLLSDRFSAERPKGSFSTLEIQRTEQGDSAMYLCASSLDGGVETQYFGPGTRLLVL.

The genes are TRBV2 and TRBJ2-2, with 9 bases aligning to TRBD1. The CDR3 has 17 residues. Germline V gene lookup returns CDR1 SNHLY and CDR2 FYNNEI. J lost 7 bases, V lost 7 bases, and 16 bases had no gene match. The CDR3 DNA reads as TGTGCCAGCACCCGATTGGGGGACAGGGTGGGGAACGGGGAGCTGTTTTTT. The encoded protein is CASTRLGDRVGNGELFF.

The chain links TRBV6-5 to TRBJ1-2, with D uncertain. Per germline, CDR1 MNHEY and CDR2 SVGAGI. V dropped 7 bases and J dropped 2 bases, with 11 bases sitting between them. CDR3 size: 13 residues. The CDR3 bases are TGTGCCAGCACTTTGTCCCTAAACTATGGCTACACCTTC. It yields the protein CASTLSLNYGYTF.

The rearrangement uses TRBV18 and TRBJ2-1, with D hard to call. CDR3 length: 13 amino acids. The germline CDR1 and CDR2 sequences are KGHSH and LQKENI. V lost 4 bases and J 4 bases, leaving 8 bases between the germline ends. This chain's CDR3 is CASSLSGYNEQFF. DNA of the CDR3: TGTGCCAGCTCACTCTCCGGATACAATGAGCAGTTCTTC.